The rows below give T cell receptor beta chains drawn from one sample of a study of radiotherapy plus CTLA-4 blockade in lung cancer. The table came from immunoSEQ multiplex PCR; TCRdb's copy has only in-frame clones and leaves some out. The data show 60,000 or so clones, 70% to 80% seen once. The sample consisted of peripheral blood, taken from a patient treated with radiotherapy plus ipilimumab. These receptors came from a human donor with non-small cell lung cancer who had a partial response to radiotherapy plus ipilimumab. Each CDR3 is given with its conserved first and last residue. A D gene is named only where the DNA matches it firmly. Some rows mark clone size as missing; the rest say once, few, many or name a class of expanded clone.

>-|-|TRBV5-1|TRBJ1-5
CASSLEAAGSNQPQHF
TGCGCCAGCAGCTTGGAGGCAGCGGGTAGCAATCAGCCCCAGCATTTT
>once|-|TRBV5-1|TRBJ2-3
CASGQTSTDTQYF
TGCGCCAGCGGACAGACTAGCACAGATACGCAGTATTTT
>-|-|TRBV15|TRBJ1-5
CATSRDKGGNQPQHF
TGTGCCACCAGCAGAGATAAGGGGGGCAATCAGCCCCAGCATTTT
>-|TRBD1|TRBV27|TRBJ1-1
CASSLRPGTGGHTEAFF
TGTGCCAGCAGTTTGAGACCCGGGACAGGGGGACACACTGAAGCTTTCTTT
>-|TRBD1|TRBV28|TRBJ1-5
CASSSLGGADQPQHF
TGTGCCAGCAGTTCCCTAGGGGGCGCAGATCAGCCCCAGCATTTT
>-|-|TRBV5-1|TRBJ2-7
CASSLGYAYEQYF
TGCGCCAGCAGCTTGGGCTATGCCTACGAGCAGTACTTC
>-|TRBD1|TRBV5-4|TRBJ1-5
CASSSRGSNQPQHF
TGTGCCAGCAGCTCCAGGGGGAGCAATCAGCCCCAGCATTTT
>-|-|TRBV9|TRBJ2-1
CASSAPRGNEQFF
TGTGCCAGCAGCGCGCCTCGGGGCAATGAGCAGTTCTTC
>-|TRBD2|TRBV19|TRBJ2-1
CASSLSLSGYNEQFF
TGTGCCAGTAGCCTTTCCCTTAGCGGGTACAATGAGCAGTTCTTC
>-|-|TRBV5-6|TRBJ2-5
CASTPLGVGGQETQYF
TGTGCCAGCACCCCTCTCGGCGTCGGGGGCCAAGAGACCCAGTACTTC
>-|TRBD2|TRBV27|TRBJ2-2
CASSSMGLAGGPSGELFF
TGTGCCAGCAGTTCAATGGGACTAGCGGGGGGGCCGTCCGGGGAGCTGTTTTTT
>once|TRBD2|TRBV30|TRBJ2-3
CAWSFTRTSGGVGTDTQYF
TGTGCCTGGAGTTTTACCAGGACTAGCGGGGGGGTGGGCACAGATACGCAGTATTTT
>-|TRBD1|TRBV6-5|TRBJ1-5
CASSYTGAGNQPQHF
TGTGCCAGCAGTTACACAGGGGCGGGCAATCAGCCCCAGCATTTT
>-|-|TRBV5-4|TRBJ2-7
CASGRQRPYEQYF
TGTGCCAGCGGCCGACAGAGACCCTACGAGCAGTACTTC
>-|-|TRBV30|TRBJ1-1
CAAVGGTTEAFF
TGTGCCGCTGTGGGAGGAACCACTGAAGCTTTCTTT
>-|-|TRBV28|TRBJ1-2
CASSLGPANNYGYTF
TGTGCCAGCAGTTTAGGGCCAGCTAACAACTATGGCTACACCTTC
>-|TRBD2|TRBV6-5|TRBJ2-1
CASRPRAGDYNEQFF
TGTGCCAGCAGGCCTAGAGCGGGGGATTACAATGAGCAGTTCTTC
>-|TRBD1|TRBV5-1|TRBJ2-7
CASSTGTGGYEQYF
TGCGCCAGCAGCACCGGGACAGGGGGCTACGAGCAGTACTTC
>-|-|TRBV5-1|TRBJ2-3
CASSLAPSTQYF
TGCGCCAGCAGCTTGGCCCCGTCTACGCAGTATTTT
>-|TRBD1|TRBV6-5|TRBJ1-5
CASRSQGGDNQPQHF
TGTGCCAGCAGGTCACAGGGGGGTGACAATCAGCCCCAGCATTTT
>-|-|TRBV5-3|TRBJ2-1
CARPADYQWDEQFF
TGTGCCAGACCGGCGGACTACCAGTGGGATGAGCAGTTCTTC
>once|-|TRBV5-1|TRBJ1-4
CASSGTGLGDGELFF
TGCGCCAGCAGCGGAACAGGGTTGGGAGATGGGGAACTGTTTTTT
>-|-|TRBV19|TRBJ2-3
CASSSGQLTDTQYF
TGTGCCAGTAGTTCGGGACAACTAACAGATACGCAGTATTTT
>-|-|TRBV7-2|TRBJ2-5
CASSLAGREGETQYF
TGTGCCAGCAGCTTAGCCGGCAGGGAAGGAGAGACCCAGTACTTC
>few|-|TRBV5-1|TRBJ1-5
CASSLAGNQPQHF
TGCGCCAGCAGCTTGGCAGGCAATCAGCCCCAGCATTTT
>-|-|TRBV18|TRBJ2-4
CASSPGSTEFQYF
TGTGCCAGCTCACCAGGGTCCACAGAATTTCAGTACTTC
>-|TRBD1|TRBV27|TRBJ1-1
CASSLWGQGLTEAFF
TGTGCCAGCAGTTTATGGGGACAGGGTTTGACCGAAGCTTTCTTT
>-|-|TRBV30|TRBJ2-2
CAWMSRVNTGELFF
TGTGCCTGGATGAGCAGGGTGAACACCGGGGAGCTGTTTTTT
>few|-|TRBV5-4|TRBJ2-7
CASRPGGTYEQYF
TGTGCCAGCAGACCCGGAGGGACCTACGAGCAGTACTTC
>-|TRBD1|TRBV5-1|TRBJ1-1
CASSRWTGSGTEAFF
TGCGCCAGCAGCCGATGGACAGGGTCGGGCACTGAAGCTTTCTTT
>few|TRBD1|TRBV14|TRBJ2-2
CASSRDRGVTGELFF
TGTGCCAGCAGCCGGGACAGGGGAGTCACCGGGGAGCTGTTTTTT
>-|-|TRBV19|TRBJ1-5
CASSSRTEAVNQPQHF
TGTGCCAGTAGTTCCAGGACAGAGGCCGTGAATCAGCCCCAGCATTTT
>-|-|TRBV7-8|TRBJ2-7
CASSLPGYRDDYSYEQYF
TGTGCCAGCAGCTTACCCGGTTACAGGGACGACTACTCCTACGAGCAGTACTTC
>-|-|TRBV28|TRBJ2-7
CASSATAGRRGQYF
TGTGCCAGCAGTGCGACAGCCGGGAGAAGGGGGCAGTACTTC
>few|-|TRBV6-1|TRBJ1-2
CASSEGVTANYGYTF
TGTGCCAGCAGTGAAGGGGTGACAGCTAACTATGGCTACACCTTC
>-|TRBD1|TRBV19|TRBJ2-7
CASSERDRYYEQYF
TGTGCCAGTAGTGAACGGGACAGGTACTACGAGCAGTACTTC
>-|TRBD1|TRBV30|TRBJ1-1
CACHQGGMNTEAFF
TGTGCCTGCCATCAGGGGGGAATGAACACTGAAGCTTTCTTT
>-|-|TRBV5-5|TRBJ2-7
CASSLDRERASYEQYF
TGTGCCAGCAGCTTAGATAGGGAGAGGGCCTCCTACGAGCAGTACTTC
>-|-|TRBV2|TRBJ2-2
CASRPSGTGELFF
TGTGCCAGCAGGCCGAGCGGCACCGGGGAGCTGTTTTTT
>-|-|TRBV5-1|TRBJ1-4
CASRPQQGTNEKLFF
TGCGCCAGCAGGCCCCAACAGGGTACTAATGAAAAACTGTTTTTT
>-|-|TRBV11-2|TRBJ1-4
CASSLIKTIARPNEKLFF
TGTGCCAGCAGCCTCATTAAAACCATAGCTAGGCCAAATGAAAAACTGTTTTTT
>-|-|TRBV6-1|TRBJ2-5
CASRDSPGQGETQYF
TGTGCCAGCAGAGATAGCCCGGGACAAGGAGAGACCCAGTACTTC
>-|-|TRBV5-1|TRBJ2-2
CASTIGAGELFF
TGCGCCAGCACCATAGGGGCCGGGGAGCTGTTTTTT
>few|TRBD1|TRBV19|TRBJ1-2
CASIPRDRGANYGYTF
TGTGCCAGTATTCCCCGGGACAGGGGGGCTAACTATGGCTACACCTTC
>once|TRBD2|TRBV7-3|TRBJ2-1
CASSLTTRRGGGEQFF
TGTGCCAGCAGCTTAACCACTCGACGGGGGGGAGGTGAGCAGTTCTTC
>-|-|TRBV6-1|TRBJ1-1
CASSEARANTAFF
TGTGCCAGCAGTGAAGCGAGGGCAAACACGGCTTTCTTT
>few|TRBD1|TRBV9|TRBJ1-1
CASTPRQGGGTEAFF
TGTGCCAGCACCCCCAGACAGGGAGGAGGCACTGAAGCTTTCTTT
>-|-|TRBV28|TRBJ2-7
CASGGTPFYEQYF
TGTGCCAGCGGGGGCACCCCCTTCTACGAGCAGTACTTC
>-|TRBD2|TRBV7-3|TRBJ2-1
CASSSPVAGGSYNEQFF
TGTGCCAGCAGCTCCCCAGTAGCGGGGGGTTCCTACAATGAGCAGTTCTTC
>-|TRBD1|TRBV10-3|TRBJ1-6
CAITKGTGNNPPLHF
TGTGCCATCACTAAAGGGACAGGCAATAATCCACCCCTCCACTTT
>once|-|TRBV6-1|TRBJ1-1
CASSPPGALNTEAFF
TGTGCCAGCAGTCCCCCAGGGGCCCTGAACACTGAAGCTTTCTTT
>-|-|TRBV6-1|TRBJ1-1
CASSEVGRGLGTEAFF
TGTGCCAGCAGTGAAGTGGGCCGGGGTTTAGGCACTGAAGCTTTCTTT
>-|-|TRBV4-1|TRBJ2-7
CASSQALLTATGEQYF
TGCGCCAGCAGCCAAGCCCTTCTTACAGCCACCGGCGAGCAGTACTTC